This T cell receptor beta chain was captured by sequencing in a study of blood T cell repertoires in COVID-19. Study summary: In each case, the material was cDNA or gDNA derived from T cells, B-cell-depleted T cells, or PBMCs.

Cohort allocation depended upon clinical history that participants reported. The protocol was immunoSEQ multiplex PCR, while the TCRdb copy is restricted to in-frame clones and leaves out a portion. The table records approximately 450,000 clones, 70% to 90% of them present only once. Between the trimmed V and J ends, which lost 4 bases and 8 bases, there was a span of 21 bases. This CDR3 contains 17 residues. The germline V gene has CDR1 KGHSH and CDR2 LQKENI. This chain connects TRBV18 to TRBJ1-6; D not certain. The sequenced sample was PBMCs or T cells enriched from blood (not recorded which). The receptor was isolated from a woman aged 18-29 years with acute COVID-19. The CDR3 bases are TGTGCCAGCTCACTAATACCGTCCCAGGTTTCTGATTCACCCCTCCACTTT. It is translated as CASSLIPSQVSDSPLHF.